The text below deals with one T cell receptor (beta chain). What it binds is unknown. The same CDR3 can be traced to other DNA sequences in this sample. The data belong to a study of shared clonotypes between healthy human individuals. Study context: CD4 naive and memory got three plates each, CD8 naive two, CD8 memory one.

CDR1 is SEHNR, CDR2 FQNEAQ, per germline (reference sequence). There are 13 residues in the CDR3. Trimming left V 1 base short and J 0 bases short, with 3 bases between. TCRdb's table, derived via immunoSEQ multiplex PCR, lists solely in-frame clones and lacks some. The table lists around 650,000 clones, roughly 96% of them singletons, with about 0.11% in the top ten. Study findings and constraints: The study sampled only blood, and tissue repertoires likely differ.

CD8 cells classed as naive were CD45RO-negative and positively selected for CCR7, excluding terminally differentiated effector memory CD45RA+ cells. Sequenced: naive CD8+ T cells sorted from blood. The receptor's source is a woman in her 30s in good health. This chain links TRBV7-9 with TRBJ1-1; no definite D call. CDR3 sequence reads: CASSLVLNTEAFF. The CDR3 coding sequence is TGTGCCAGCAGCTTAGTCCTGAACACTGAAGCTTTCTTT.